This passage covers 20 T cell receptor beta chains from one sample sequenced in a study of T cells in Graves' hyperthyroidism and ophthalmopathy. The source material, RNA transcripts, was used to amplify TCR beta CDR3 regions. Researchers ran a first-round RT-PCR on the TCR CDR3 using the HTBI primer set. TCRdb re-called the multiplex PCR reads with MiXCR, one entry per CDR3 protein. The table lists around 350,000 distinct CDR3 sequences, 14% of them singletons. Sequenced sample: blood. The receptors were gathered from a young woman with Graves' ophthalmopathy.

This clonotype was recorded at least ten times. The CDR3 spells CATSRGDFNTEAFF. DNA for the CDR3: TGTGCCACCAGCAGGGGAGATTTTAACACTGAAGCTTTCTTT. The chain carries TRBV15 and TRBJ1-1, with D unclear. V was trimmed by 3 bases and J by 2 bases, leaving 10 bases between them. The CDR3 is 14 residues long. Germline V gene lookup returns CDR1 LNHNV and CDR2 YYDKDF (reference sequence).

The chain combines TRBV7-6 with TRBJ1-3; 9 nucleotides align to TRBD1. V shed 5 bases, J shed 6 bases, and the junction held 5 bases outside the gene matches. This CDR3 is 14 amino acids long. Germline V CDR1 and CDR2: SGHVS, FNYEAQ. The CDR3, as DNA: TGTGCCAGCAGCCCATGGACAGGGGTAAACACCATATATTTT. Translation: CASSPWTGVNTIYF.

This clonotype was seen more than once but under ten times. The chain recombines TRBV20-1 with TRBJ2-3; perhaps TRBD1 as D (5 bases). The CDR3 loop spans 16 amino acids. V was trimmed by 0 bases and J by 2 bases, leaving 15 bases between them. Per the germline V gene, CDR1 is DFQATT and CDR2 is SNEGSKA (reference sequence). As DNA, the CDR3 is TGCAGTGCTAGAGATCCATTTACAGGATACACAGATACGCAGTATTTT. This translates into CSARDPFTGYTDTQYF.

This clonotype appeared many times. V usage is TRBV5-1 and J usage is TRBJ1-1; D is perhaps TRBD1 (5 bases). V lost 0 bases and J lost 0, with 18 bases in between. CDR3 length equals 18 residues. CDR1 is SGHRS, CDR2 YFSETQ, per germline. This CDR3 reads CASSLVRQGLFVNTEAFF. CDR3 sequence (DNA): TGCGCCAGCAGCTTGGTCAGGCAGGGTCTCTTTGTGAACACTGAAGCTTTCTTT.

This clonotype came up many times. The chain carries TRBV12-3 or TRBV12-4 and TRBJ1-2; the match to TRBD1 covers 8 bases. Trimming removed 7 bases from V and 8 bases from J; junction bases left unmatched: 9. The CDR3 runs 13 residues. The CDR3 DNA reads TGTGCCAGCACCTTAGGACAGGGAGGCGGCTACACCTTC. Protein product: CASTLGQGGGYTF.

This clonotype was found many times. The V call is TRBV24-1, the J call TRBJ2-1; D might be TRBD1 (5 bases). V dropped 1 base and J dropped 7 bases, with 7 bases sitting between them. CDR3 length: 13 amino acids. Germline V gene data show CDR1 as KGHDR and CDR2 as SFDVKD. Here the CDR3 reads CATSDFPGNEQFF. The CDR3 bases are TGTGCCACCAGTGATTTTCCAGGGAATGAGCAGTTCTTC.

This clonotype was picked up many times. Sequence at one end of the junction differs from germline and may be a read error. The chain carries TRBV27 and TRBJ2-3; D might be TRBD1 or TRBD2, each matching 5 bases. CDR3 length: 15 residues. Per the germline V gene, CDR1 is MNHEY and CDR2 is SMNVEV (reference sequence). In DNA form, the CDR3 reads TGTGCCGGCAGTTTATCACGGGGACGGCCCGATACGCAGTATTTT. It is translated as CAGSLSRGRPDTQYF.

This clonotype was observed many times. The chain joins TRBV5-6 to TRBJ1-6, with TRBD1 as a possible D gene (5 bases). Germline values: CDR1 SGHDT, CDR2 YYEEEE. The CDR3 has 15 residues. V was trimmed by 0 bases and J by 7 bases, leaving 11 bases between them. The CDR3: CASSLDGTVNSPLHF. The CDR3 DNA reads TGTGCCAGCAGCTTGGACGGGACCGTGAATTCACCCCTCCACTTT.

This clonotype was seen repeatedly, ten times or more. The chain recombines TRBV7-8 with TRBJ1-5; a possible D gene is TRBD1 (5 bases). The CDR3 length is 16 residues. Germline V gene sequence: CDR1 SGHVS, CDR2 FQNEAQ. V was clipped by 5 bases and J by 6 bases, with 20 bases between them. CDR3 sequence reads: CASSPLGEGRGQPQHF. The CDR3 DNA reads as TGTGCCAGCAGCCCCCTAGGGGAGGGAAGGGGTCAGCCCCAGCATTTT.

At least ten counts were recorded for this clonotype. The chain uses TRBV19 and TRBJ2-2; 7 bases map to TRBD1. J lost 1 base, V lost 10 bases, and 6 bases had no gene match. From germline, CDR1 is LNHDA and CDR2 SQIVND (reference sequence). The CDR3 sequence is 14 residues long. CDR3 bases: TGTGCCATCTCCCGGACAGGGAACACCGGGGAGCTGTTTTTT. Encoded protein: CAISRTGNTGELFF.

This clonotype was counted many times. The J gene is TRBJ1-1, the V gene TRBV27, with 11 bases fitting TRBD1. V was pared by 6 bases and J by 0 bases, with 12 bases of the junction left unmatched. This CDR3 spans 18 amino acids. Germline CDR1 MNHEY, CDR2 SMNVEV (reference sequence). The CDR3: CASSPLRTGGPLNTEAFF. CDR3 DNA sequence: TGTGCCAGCAGCCCCCTTCGGACAGGGGGCCCGTTGAACACTGAAGCTTTCTTT.

This clonotype was counted many times. V and J are TRBV6-1 and TRBJ2-3; TRBD1 matches 11 bases. The junction had 12 bases not matched to a gene; V was cut back by 5 bases and J by 5 bases. Germline-derived CDR1 and CDR2 are MNHNS and SASEGT. There are 17 residues in the CDR3. The DNA of the CDR3 is TGTGCCAGCAGTATACAAACCGGGACAGGGGGTTTAGATACGCAGTATTTT. This translates into CASSIQTGTGGLDTQYF.

V is TRBV5-8 and J is TRBJ2-7; TRBD1 might be the D (6 bases). The CDR3 is 13 amino acids. CDR1 SGHTS and CDR2 YDEGEE come from the germline V gene. Trimming shortened V by 4 bases and J by 3 bases, and 11 bases separated the two germline ends. DNA of the CDR3: TGTGCCAGCAGCAGAAACAGGGACTACGAGCAGTACTTC. This gives the protein CASSRNRDYEQYF.

This chain connects TRBV10-3 to TRBJ2-3, with 8 bases fitting TRBD2. CDR3 size: 16 residues. Germline assignment: CDR1 ENHRY and CDR2 SYGVKD. The V segment lost 3 bases and the J segment 8 bases; nucleotides outside the gene matches: 13. The CDR3 spells CAISDIISGGAVTQYF. As DNA, the CDR3 is TGTGCCATCAGTGATATTATATCCGGGGGGGCCGTTACGCAGTATTTT.

About this clonotype: A much larger clone differs from this one at a single base, so this may be a read error. This sequence joins TRBV6-2 or TRBV6-3 and TRBJ2-7; TRBD1 might be the D (6 bases). The CDR3 has 13 residues. The germline V gene encodes CDR1 MNHEY and CDR2 SVGEGT. DNA for the CDR3: TGTGCCGGCAGCTTACAGGGAAAAAACGAGCAGTACTTC. This encodes CAGSLQGKNEQYF.

This clonotype was seen ten or more times. This sequence joins TRBV20-1 and TRBJ2-1; D not resolved. The CDR3 has 13 amino acids. V lost 6 bases, J lost 5 bases, and 14 bases lay in between. In germline, CDR1 is DFQATT, CDR2 SNEGSKA (reference sequence). As DNA, the CDR3 is TGCAGTGCCATTAACGGACGTAACAATGAGCAGTTCTTC. Amino acids: CSAINGRNNEQFF.

This clonotype occurred many times. The rearrangement joins TRBV2 to TRBJ1-5; weak D call: TRBD1 (5 bases). From germline, CDR1 is SNHLY and CDR2 FYNNEI. The V end was cut by 6 bases, the J end by 4 bases, with 13 bases between. The CDR3 has 14 amino acids. CDR3 DNA: TGTGCCAGCAGACCCACCGGGGGAAATCAGCCCCAGCATTTT. Protein: CASRPTGGNQPQHF.

There are a few counts of this clonotype. This chain connects TRBV7-2 to TRBJ2-1; TRBD2 matches at 11 bases. CDR3 size: 15 residues. Germline CDR1 reads SGHTA; CDR2 reads FQGNSA. V was clipped by 10 bases and J by 6 bases; unmatched bases: 11. This CDR3 is CATDGGLADSNEQFF. The CDR3 DNA reads TGTGCCACCGATGGGGGACTAGCGGACTCCAATGAGCAGTTCTTC.

This clonotype showed up just once. One base away lies a much larger clone, so this may be a sequencing read error. The rearrangement links TRBV7-2 to TRBJ2-2; unclear D gene. Trimming took off 2 bases at V and 6 bases at J, with 4 bases between the two ends. Germline V gene data show CDR1 as SGHTA and CDR2 as FQGNSA. The CDR3 runs to 12 residues. The CDR3: CASSLFAGELFF. CDR3 nucleotides: TGTGCCAGCAGCTTATTCGCCGGGGAGCTGTTTTTT.

This sequence joins TRBV29-1 and TRBJ2-1; no firm D call. The CDR3 has 12 amino acids. The germline V gene encodes CDR1 SQVTM and CDR2 ANQGSEA. V was pared by 3 bases and J by 4 bases, with 7 bases between. CDR3: CSVDYRYNEQFF. In nucleotides, the CDR3 is TGCAGCGTTGATTATAGGTACAATGAGCAGTTCTTC.